This paragraph covers one T cell receptor (beta chain) sequence. Its matching antigen is unknown. Produced via immunoSEQ multiplex PCR; TCRdb's table is partial and in-frame only. The repertoire holds more than 70,000 clones, with approximately 84% as singletons. This specimen belongs to a study of identifying expanded T cells in peripheral blood. General study findings and limits: Over two and four weeks, about 16.4 and 19 clones changed, versus around 1.1 between replicates.

Trimming cost V 5 bases and J 0 bases, with 20 bases left between them. CDR3 size: 18 residues. From germline, CDR1 is MNHEY and CDR2 SMNVEV (reference sequence). During the collection period, no donor immune events like infections were recorded. This clonotype originated in a person between 18 and 69 years old in good health. The chain is built from TRBV27 and TRBJ1-3, with D possibly TRBD1 on 6 matching bases. Sequenced input: blood. Written as DNA, the CDR3 is TGTGCCAGCAGTCCGACCCGACTACAGGGCTACTCTGGAAACACCATATATTTT. Protein product: CASSPTRLQGYSGNTIYF.